Shown below are 29 T cell receptor beta chains from a single sample sequenced in a study of PD-1 blockade in classical Hodgkin lymphoma. The time point is: newly diagnosed, previously untreated cHL patient sample. Measured with immunoSEQ multiplex PCR; TCRdb has only the in-frame clones, and not every one. The sample consists of around 43,000 clones, approximately 91% of them appearing once. The material sequenced was peripheral blood mononuclear cells (PBMCs). The source of these receptors is a human donor with classical Hodgkin lymphoma.

The gene calls are TRBV5-4 and TRBJ2-5; D gene uncertain. CDR3 length: 14 residues. V lost 4 bases, J lost 0 bases, and 10 bases lay in between. Germline V CDR1 and CDR2: SGHNT, YYREEE (reference sequence). The CDR3 sequence: CASSLDPDQETQYF. CDR3 sequence (DNA): TGTGCCAGCAGCCTAGACCCTGACCAAGAGACCCAGTACTTC.

The chain carries TRBV2 and TRBJ2-1; 9 nucleotides agree with TRBD2. CDR3 length equals 16 residues. J lost 6 bases, V lost 6 bases, and 12 bases had no gene match. Per the germline V gene, CDR1 is SNHLY and CDR2 is FYNNEI. The CDR3 here is CASSVLAGGVGNEQFF. DNA for the CDR3: TGTGCCAGCAGCGTGCTGGCGGGAGGGGTCGGCAATGAGCAGTTCTTC.

This clone was detected a few times. The V call is TRBV27, the J call TRBJ2-7, with D maybe TRBD2 (6 bases). This CDR3 region has 14 residues. CDR1 is MNHEY and CDR2 is SMNVEV in the germline V gene (reference sequence). Deletions cut 0 bases from V and 7 bases from J, with 13 bases between. CDR3 coding DNA: TGTGCCAGCAGTTTATCAGGGCGGGATGGGGAGCAGTACTTC. Translation gives CASSLSGRDGEQYF.

CDR3 sequence reads: CSAPYQETQYF. The CDR3 DNA sequence: TGCAGTGCACCGTACCAAGAGACCCAGTACTTC. The chain couples TRBV20-1 to TRBJ2-5, with D uncertain. The germline V and J ends were trimmed by 6 bases and 0 bases, with 5 bases remaining between them. Germline loops: CDR1 DFQATT, CDR2 SNEGSKA (reference sequence). The CDR3 extends over 11 amino acids.

This clone was seen once. The chain couples TRBV7-2 to TRBJ1-5, with TRBD1 matching over 9 bases. Germline V gene lookup returns CDR1 SGHTA and CDR2 FQGNSA. J lost 5 bases, V lost 2 bases, and 7 bases had no gene match. The CDR3 loop spans 16 amino acids. CDR3 nucleotides: TGTGCCAGCAGCTTAAGAGGACAGGGGTTCGATCAGCCCCAGCATTTT. This gives the protein CASSLRGQGFDQPQHF.

The chain joins TRBV19 to TRBJ1-2, with 8 bases fitting TRBD1. Germline V CDR1 and CDR2: LNHDA, SQIVND (reference sequence). Losses at the gene ends were 2 bases for V and 7 bases for J; bases not matched to a gene: 9. This CDR3 is 15 amino acids long. This CDR3 reads CASSINLQGAVGYTF. The CDR3 region has the DNA TGTGCCAGTAGTATAAACCTTCAGGGGGCTGTTGGCTACACCTTC.

This clone has only a few counts. The chain carries TRBV6-5 and TRBJ2-7; 10 bases are a match to TRBD2. This CDR3 contains 13 residues. From germline, CDR1 is MNHEY and CDR2 SVGAGI. CDR3 amino acids: CASSSGLAGELYV. The CDR3 nucleotides read TGTGCCAGCAGTTCCGGGCTAGCGGGGGAGCTGTACGTC.

This rearrangement joins TRBV19 to TRBJ2-1; TRBD2 aligns across 9 bases. Germline V lookup: CDR1 LNHDA, CDR2 SQIVND (reference sequence). The CDR3 runs 14 residues. Unmatched junction bases numbered 7, after V lost 1 base and J lost 12 bases. CDR3 region: CASSIGSREGGQFF. CDR3 bases: TGTGCCAGTAGTATAGGCTCGCGGGAGGGCGGGCAGTTCTTC.

The chain joins TRBV6-1 to TRBJ2-7, with 8 nucleotides matching TRBD1. The CDR3 has 15 amino acids. Losses at the gene ends were 2 bases for V and 6 bases for J; bases not matched to a gene: 9. The germline V gene encodes CDR1 MNHNS and CDR2 SASEGT. The CDR3 region is CASSERQGAFGEQYF. CDR3 sequence (DNA): TGTGCCAGCAGTGAAAGGCAGGGGGCATTCGGCGAGCAGTACTTC.

The chain couples TRBV5-4 to TRBJ1-1; D is possibly TRBD1 (6 bases). Germline CDR1 is SGHNT and CDR2 is YYREEE (reference sequence). The CDR3 runs to 14 residues. The V end lost 4 bases, the J end lost 3 bases, and 13 bases lay between the germline ends. CDR3 coding DNA: TGTGCCAGCAGCCGGGACGGGGGCGACACTGAAGCTTTCTTT. Amino acid sequence: CASSRDGGDTEAFF.

The CDR3 reads CASGLADGYYTF. The CDR3 DNA reads TGTGCTAGTGGTTTGGCAGACGGGTACTACACCTTC. The chain is built from TRBV12-5 and TRBJ1-2; D not certain. The germline CDR1 and CDR2 sequences are LGHNT and FRNRAP. The CDR3 length is 12 residues. V lost 1 base, J lost 10 bases, and 10 bases lay in between.

The chain uses TRBV20-1 and TRBJ1-2; D gene unclear. CDR3 length: 11 residues. V lost 2 bases, J lost 11 bases, and 12 bases lay in between. Looked up from germline, CDR1 is DFQATT and CDR2 is SNEGSKA (reference sequence). CDR3 in amino acids: CSARNWREYTF. The DNA for the CDR3 is TGCAGTGCTAGAAACTGGCGGGAGTACACCTTC.

The chain is built from TRBV5-1 and TRBJ1-4, with TRBD1 matching 7 bases. The CDR3 runs to 16 residues. The germline gives CDR1 SGHRS, CDR2 YFSETQ. Germline trimming cut 4 bases from V and 5 bases from J; bases unmatched to any gene: 11. CDR3 sequence: CASSTSRQGPNEKLFF. CDR3 coding DNA: TGCGCCAGCAGCACTTCCCGACAGGGACCCAATGAAAAACTGTTTTTT.

The J gene is TRBJ2-3, the V gene TRBV18, with 9 bases fitting TRBD1. Germline V lookup: CDR1 KGHSH, CDR2 LQKENI. This CDR3 has 16 residues. V gave up 2 bases and J gave up 2 bases; unmatched junction bases: 5. The CDR3: CASSPRDRATTDTQYF. DNA of the CDR3: TGTGCCAGCTCACCAAGGGACAGGGCCACCACAGATACGCAGTATTTT.

V and J are TRBV7-6 and TRBJ1-1, with TRBD1 as a possible D gene (5 bases). Trimming removed 5 bases at V and 0 bases at J, with 13 bases between. Germline CDR1 and CDR2: SGHVS and FNYEAQ. This CDR3 comprises 15 residues. The CDR3 nucleotides read TGTGCCAGCAGCCTCCGACAGAGACTGAACACTGAAGCTTTCTTT. Translation: CASSLRQRLNTEAFF.

This clone was seen once. V and J are TRBV7-9 and TRBJ1-5; 11 nucleotides agree with TRBD1. Unmatched junction bases numbered 3, after V lost 4 bases and J lost 4 bases. This CDR3 spans 15 amino acids. Germline V gene lookup returns CDR1 SEHNR and CDR2 FQNEAQ (reference sequence). CDR3 sequence: CASSSGTGGNQPQHF. The DNA for the CDR3 is TGTGCCAGCAGCTCCGGGACAGGGGGAAATCAGCCCCAGCATTTT.

This clone has only a few counts. The V call is TRBV11-2, the J call TRBJ2-7; the D gene is possibly TRBD2 (6 bases). Germline V lookup: CDR1 SGHAT, CDR2 FQNNGV. The CDR3 extends over 14 amino acids. V lost 5 bases to trimming and J lost 5 bases, with 16 bases between them. The CDR3 DNA follows: TGTGCCAGCAGCCCTTGGGCGGGAAACAACGAGCAGTACTTC. It specifies CASSPWAGNNEQYF. The variable domain in full, with the rest retrieved from reference TRBV11-2 and TRBJ2-7, is EAGVAQSPRYKIIEKRQSVAFWCNPISGHATLYWYQQILGQGPKLLIQFQNNGVVDDSQLPKDRFSAERLKGVDSTLKIQPAKLEDSAVYLCASSPWAGNNEQYFGPGTRLTVT.

The chain couples TRBV2 to TRBJ2-5; tentatively, D is TRBD2 (6 bases). The CDR3 runs 14 residues. V gave up 7 bases and J gave up 5 bases, with 17 bases separating them. Looked up from germline, CDR1 is SNHLY and CDR2 is FYNNEI. CDR3 DNA: TGTGCCAGCAACCCCCTCGGGAGCCAGGAGACCCAGTACTTC. It codes for CASNPLGSQETQYF.

This clone was recorded only once. The chain combines TRBV5-4 with TRBJ2-2; possible D gene TRBD2, 6 bases. The CDR3 is 16 amino acids. Between the trimmed V and J ends, which lost 6 bases and 1 base, there was a span of 16 bases. Germline V CDR1 and CDR2: SGHNT, YYREEE (reference sequence). CDR3 DNA: TGTGCCAGCACCGCCGCCTCGGGACTGAACACCGGGGAGCTGTTTTTT. This codes for CASTAASGLNTGELFF.

The chain uses TRBV4-1 and TRBJ1-4; 9 bases map to TRBD1. V trimming: 4 bases; J trimming: 8 bases; junction bases outside the gene matches: 8. Germline CDR1 is MGHRA and CDR2 is YSYEKL. The length of the CDR3 is 15 residues. The CDR3: CASSRPTGGFEKLFF. CDR3 DNA: TGCGCCAGCAGCCGCCCGACAGGGGGTTTCGAAAAACTGTTTTTT.

The chain uses TRBV7-9 and TRBJ2-7, with 10 bases lining up with TRBD2. V lost 4 bases and J lost 3; bases outside the gene matches: 3. Per germline, CDR1 SEHNR and CDR2 FQNEAQ (reference sequence). The CDR3 length is 14 residues. Here the CDR3 reads CASSSSGGFYEQYV. The CDR3 DNA follows: TGTGCCAGCAGCTCTAGCGGGGGCTTCTACGAGCAGTACGTC.

This clone was seen once. CDR3 sequence (DNA): TGTGCCAGCAGTCGGGCAGGGTTAACTGAAGCTTTCTTT. As protein: CASSRAGLTEAFF. This chain uses TRBV5-4 with TRBJ1-1, with a possible D match to TRBD1 (5 bases). V lost 5 bases, J lost 5 bases, and 13 bases lay in between. This CDR3 region has 13 residues. Germline V CDR1 and CDR2: SGHNT, YYREEE (reference sequence).

This chain uses TRBV6-5 with TRBJ2-3; no reliable D call. Trimming removed 6 bases at V and 3 bases at J, with 10 bases between. Germline lookup yields CDR1 MNHEY and CDR2 SVGAGI. This CDR3 region has 13 residues. CDR3 residues: CASRRRWTDTQYF. CDR3 bases: TGTGCCAGCAGACGACGGTGGACAGATACGCAGTATTTT.

V usage is TRBV19 and J usage is TRBJ1-1; D may be TRBD1 (5 bases). The germline V gene encodes CDR1 LNHDA and CDR2 SQIVND (reference sequence). The CDR3 totals 14 residues. Trimming cost V 9 bases and J 3 bases, with 17 bases left between them. Written as DNA, the CDR3 is TGTGCCAGCTACTCCCTGTTGGGGGACACTGAAGCTTTCTTT. This encodes CASYSLLGDTEAFF.

The rearrangement links TRBV6-5 to TRBJ2-2; TRBD2 might be the D (6 bases). V dropped 6 bases and J dropped 5 bases, with 13 bases sitting between them. There are 14 residues in the CDR3. In germline, CDR1 is MNHEY, CDR2 SVGAGI. CDR3 DNA: TGTGCCAGCAGATCCCCCCTAGCGACCGGGGAGCTGTTTTTT. Translated: CASRSPLATGELFF.

The V call is TRBV5-4, the J call TRBJ2-1, with TRBD2 identical over 7 bases. Per germline, CDR1 SGHNT and CDR2 YYREEE (reference sequence). J was trimmed by 0 bases and V by 0 bases; bases with no gene match: 3. The CDR3 runs to 16 residues. For the CDR3, the DNA is TGTGCCAGCAGCTTGGCTGGGAGGGCCTCCTACAATGAGCAGTTCTTC. It specifies CASSLAGRASYNEQFF.

The chain couples TRBV14 to TRBJ1-2, with D uncertain. The CDR3 has 14 residues. Germline-derived CDR1 and CDR2 are SGHDN and FVKESK. V was pared by 4 bases and J by 5 bases, with 14 bases between. The CDR3 nucleotides are TGTGCCAGCAGCCCCTCTCCGCGGATGTATGGCTACACCTTC. It yields the protein CASSPSPRMYGYTF.

In this sample, this clone turned up once. The chain uses TRBV5-1 and TRBJ1-1; unclear D gene. The V end lost 3 bases, the J end lost 1 base, and 10 bases lay between the germline ends. The V gene's germline CDR1 is SGHRS and CDR2 YFSETQ. The CDR3 totals 14 residues. The CDR3 DNA reads as TGCGCCAGCAGCTCCGTCGCCAGGAACACTGAAGCTTTCTTT. The encoded protein is CASSSVARNTEAFF.

This clone was detected once. The genes are TRBV10-3 and TRBJ1-2; no clear D. The CDR3 covers 12 residues. CDR1 is ENHRY and CDR2 is SYGVKD in the germline V gene. The germline V and J ends were trimmed by 2 bases and 8 bases, with 9 bases remaining between them. The DNA for the CDR3 is TGTGCCATCAGTGAGGGGCGGAGGGGCTACACCTTC. It yields the protein CAISEGRRGYTF.